This TCR beta chain was captured by sequencing in a study of cytomegalovirus exposure and HLA in healthy donors. The PCR ran on 60 Vbeta and 13 Jbeta primers. Sequenced by immunoSEQ multiplex PCR; TCRdb stores in-frame clones only, minus some. The sample has approximately 110,000 clones; 65% to 80% are singletons. Losses at the gene ends were 2 bases for V and 4 bases for J; bases not matched to a gene: 2. This CDR3 spans 14 amino acids. The germline V gene encodes CDR1 MDHEN and CDR2 SYDVKM. This clone was seen once. Material for sequencing was PBMCs. The J gene is TRBJ1-3, the V gene TRBV28, with 7 nucleotides matching TRBD1. The clonotype originates from a woman aged 40 to 55 in good health and CMV-seropositive. CDR3 loop: CASSLQQGGNTIYF. In DNA, the CDR3 is TGTGCCAGCAGTTTACAACAGGGGGGAAACACCATATATTTT.